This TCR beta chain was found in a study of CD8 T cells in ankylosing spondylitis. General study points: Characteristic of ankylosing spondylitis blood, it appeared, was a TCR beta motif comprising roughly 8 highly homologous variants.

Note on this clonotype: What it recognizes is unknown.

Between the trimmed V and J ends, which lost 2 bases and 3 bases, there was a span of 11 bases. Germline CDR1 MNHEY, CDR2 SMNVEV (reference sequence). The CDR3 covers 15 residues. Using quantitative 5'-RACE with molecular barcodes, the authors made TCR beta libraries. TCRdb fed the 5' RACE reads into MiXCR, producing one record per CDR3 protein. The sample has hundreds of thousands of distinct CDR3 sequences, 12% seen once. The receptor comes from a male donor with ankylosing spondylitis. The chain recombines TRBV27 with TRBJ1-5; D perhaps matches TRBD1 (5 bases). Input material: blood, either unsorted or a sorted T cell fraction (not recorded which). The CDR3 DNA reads TGTGCCAGCAGTTTAGCGGGGGAAATCAATCAGCCCCAGCATTTT. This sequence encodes CASSLAGEINQPQHF.